This entry concerns a single TCR beta chain. This specimen belongs to a study of blood T cell repertoires in COVID-19. The data were produced by immunoSEQ multiplex PCR, yet TCRdb's version contains in-frame clones alone and is incomplete. The sample contains tens of thousands of clones, approximately 86% of which appear only once. V was trimmed by 3 bases and J by 3 bases, leaving 11 bases between them. The germline V gene has CDR1 LNHNV and CDR2 YYDKDF (reference sequence). CDR3 length equals 14 residues. Sequences were obtained from peripheral blood. This receptor was identified in a human donor in a cohort sampled during active COVID-19. This chain joins TRBV15 and TRBJ2-5, with D perhaps TRBD1 (6 bases). Written as DNA, the CDR3 is TGTGCCACCAGCAGCAGGGGCGGAGAAGAGACCCAGTACTTC. Amino acids: CATSSRGGEETQYF.